A single sample is the source of the 21 T cell receptor beta chains below, sequenced in a study of cytomegalovirus exposure and HLA in healthy donors. This table comes from immunoSEQ multiplex PCR, and its TCRdb copy is limited to in-frame clones, with some not included. The sample yields some 66,000 clones, around 97% seen once. Material: PBMCs. The receptors derive from a young woman in good health and CMV-seropositive.

The V call is TRBV7-2, the J call TRBJ1-1; D gene ambiguous. Germline CDR1 and CDR2: SGHTA and FQGNSA. CDR3 length: 13 amino acids. Trimming stripped 4 bases from V and 2 bases from J, with 8 bases between. In nucleotides, the CDR3 is TGTGCCAGCAGCTATACAGATAACACTGAAGCTTTCTTT. Its translation: CASSYTDNTEAFF.

V gene TRBV11-1 combines with J gene TRBJ2-2; 8 bases are shared with TRBD2. The ends lost 5 bases at V and 3 bases at J; junction bases unmatched: 8. This CDR3 contains 16 residues. CDR1 is SGHAT and CDR2 is FQDESV in the germline V gene (reference sequence). This CDR3 is CASSRRGAGDTGELFF. CDR3 in DNA: TGTGCCAGCAGCCGACGGGGAGCGGGGGACACCGGGGAGCTGTTTTTT.

V and J are TRBV19 and TRBJ1-5; 8 nucleotides agree with TRBD1. The CDR3 runs 15 residues. Unmatched junction bases numbered 6, after V lost 1 base and J lost 7 bases. The germline gives CDR1 LNHDA, CDR2 SQIVND (reference sequence). CDR3: CASSIGTGFGQPQHF. The CDR3 nucleotides are TGTGCCAGTAGTATAGGGACAGGGTTTGGGCAGCCCCAGCATTTT.

This clone came up once. The V and J genes are TRBV18 and TRBJ2-5; 10 bases match TRBD1. The J segment lost 4 bases and the V segment lost 5 bases, leaving 7 bases of the junction unmatched. Germline V gives CDR1 KGHSH, CDR2 LQKENI. The length of the CDR3 is 15 residues. CDR3 nucleotides: TGTGCCAGCTCAACTTGGGACAGGGGAGGAGAGACCCAGTACTTC. It translates to CASSTWDRGGETQYF.

This chain links TRBV5-6 with TRBJ2-7, with TRBD2 matching 7 bases. CDR1 is SGHDT and CDR2 is YYEEEE in the germline V gene. This CDR3 has 13 amino acids. J was trimmed by 3 bases and V by 4 bases; bases with no gene match: 4. This chain's CDR3 is CASSSGMNYEQYF. DNA for the CDR3: TGTGCCAGCAGCAGCGGGATGAACTACGAGCAGTACTTC.

The chain recombines TRBV4-1 with TRBJ1-5, with no clear D. Germline V gene sequence: CDR1 MGHRA, CDR2 YSYEKL. Trimming took off 4 bases at V and 6 bases at J, with 19 bases between the two ends. The CDR3 extends over 16 amino acids. The CDR3 DNA reads as TGCGCCAGCAGCCGTGTGATGACGGCTTCGGGTCAGCCCCAGCATTTT. Residues: CASSRVMTASGQPQHF.

The rearrangement links TRBV11-3 to TRBJ1-2, with unresolved D. Germline assignment: CDR1 SGHNT and CDR2 YENEEA. V was clipped by 2 bases and J by 2 bases, with 9 bases between them. This CDR3 is built from 14 residues. The CDR3 spells CASSLKPENYGYTF. CDR3 coding DNA: TGTGCCAGCAGCTTAAAGCCTGAAAACTATGGCTACACCTTC.

J is TRBJ2-1 and V is TRBV18; TRBD1 aligns across 8 bases. From germline, CDR1 is KGHSH and CDR2 LQKENI. The CDR3 covers 15 residues. The trim removed 4 bases at V and 7 bases at J, leaving 9 bases unmatched. The CDR3 protein is CASSLSGGAGNEQFF. The DNA for the CDR3 is TGTGCCAGCTCACTATCAGGGGGCGCAGGGAATGAGCAGTTCTTC. Full variable domain (rest looked up from reference TRBV18 and TRBJ2-1): NAGVMQNPRHLVRRRGQEARLRCSPMKGHSHVYWYRQLPEEGLKFMVYLQKENIIDESGMPKERFSAEFPKEGPSILRIQQVVRGDSAAYFCASSLSGGAGNEQFFGPGTRLTVL.

This clone was found once. The V and J genes are TRBV11-2 and TRBJ2-1; D is undetermined. CDR3 size: 13 residues. The germline V and J ends were trimmed by 1 base and 7 bases, with 8 bases remaining between them. CDR1 SGHAT and CDR2 FQNNGV come from the germline V gene. In DNA form, the CDR3 reads TGTGCCAGCAGCTTAGCTAGTCTGAATGAGCAGTTCTTC. Residues: CASSLASLNEQFF. Supplemented by reference TRBV11-2 and TRBJ2-1, the full variable domain reads EAGVAQSPRYKIIEKRQSVAFWCNPISGHATLYWYQQILGQGPKLLIQFQNNGVVDDSQLPKDRFSAERLKGVDSTLKIQPAKLEDSAVYLCASSLASLNEQFFGPGTRLTVL.

The chain employs TRBV30 and TRBJ1-1; D is ambiguous. The germline V and J ends were trimmed by 3 bases and 5 bases, with 13 bases remaining between them. The CDR3 is 13 residues long. Germline CDR1 GTSNPN, CDR2 SVGIG (reference sequence). The CDR3 DNA follows: TGTGCCTGGAGGGCCGGACTAGAGACTGAAGCTTTCTTT. This sequence encodes CAWRAGLETEAFF.

This rearrangement joins TRBV7-9 to TRBJ2-1; 8 nucleotides match TRBD2. CDR3 length equals 15 residues. V lost 4 bases to trimming and J lost 9 bases; unmatched junction nucleotides: 11. CDR1 SEHNR and CDR2 FQNEAQ come from the germline V gene (reference sequence). The CDR3 is CASSSPGGTRSEQFF. CDR3 sequence (DNA): TGTGCCAGCAGCTCCCCGGGGGGGACTAGGAGTGAGCAGTTCTTC.

The CDR3 sequence is CASSWDSVTGEQYF. DNA for the CDR3: TGTGCCAGCAGTTGGGATAGCGTAACCGGCGAGCAGTACTTC. The rearrangement links TRBV27 to TRBJ2-7; tentative D call: TRBD2 (5 bases). The CDR3 covers 14 residues. In germline, CDR1 is MNHEY, CDR2 SMNVEV (reference sequence). Trimming stripped 4 bases from V and 6 bases from J, with 16 bases between.

A word on this clone: One end of the junction is discordant with germline, which a read error may explain. This rearrangement joins TRBV7-9 to TRBJ1-1; D is ambiguous. The CDR3 runs to 13 residues. Germline lookup yields CDR1 SEHNR and CDR2 FQNEAQ (reference sequence). CDR3 protein: CASSLPSEESNLF. The CDR3 coding sequence is TGTGCCAGCAGCTTACCCAGCGAGGAGTCAAATCTCTTT.

The chain recombines TRBV7-9 with TRBJ2-2, with 9 bases that match TRBD2. The CDR3 covers 16 residues. Trimming cost V 4 bases and J 6 bases; bases outside gene matches: 9. Germline CDR1 and CDR2: SEHNR and FQNEAQ (reference sequence). The DNA of the CDR3 is TGTGCCAGCAGCTCGCCGGCTAGCGGGATTTCCGGGGAGCTGTTTTTT. Translated, it gives CASSSPASGISGELFF.

This clone is a singleton in its sample. The CDR3 DNA is TGTGCCAGCAGAAGGCCCTCCAGGCTCCCTTACGAGCAGTACTTC. It is translated as CASRRPSRLPYEQYF. The chain employs TRBV21-1 and TRBJ2-7; the table's TRBD1 call for D was not verified on the DNA. TRBV21-1 is designated a pseudogene. The CDR3 runs 15 residues.

The V and J genes are TRBV28 and TRBJ2-2; tentatively, D is TRBD1 (6 bases). The V end lost 7 bases, the J end lost 0 bases, and 12 bases lay between the germline ends. The germline V gene encodes CDR1 MDHEN and CDR2 SYDVKM. CDR3 length: 15 residues. CDR3 protein: CASTIGTTNTGELFF. CDR3 in DNA: TGTGCCAGCACTATTGGGACAACGAACACCGGGGAGCTGTTTTTT.

V gene TRBV5-5 combines with J gene TRBJ2-2, with TRBD2 as a possible D gene (5 bases). The CDR3 loop spans 20 amino acids. V lost 2 bases, J lost 6 bases, and 29 bases lay in between. Per germline, CDR1 SGHKS and CDR2 YYEKEE (reference sequence). This CDR3 reads CASSFIFSLGSPSYPGELFF. CDR3 coding DNA: TGTGCCAGCAGCTTCATCTTCTCGCTAGGGAGTCCTAGTTACCCCGGGGAGCTGTTTTTT.

The chain is built from TRBV2 and TRBJ2-3; 8 nucleotides line up with TRBD2. V lost 11 bases and J lost 4; bases outside the gene matches: 11. In germline, CDR1 is SNHLY, CDR2 FYNNEI. CDR3 length: 14 amino acids. The CDR3 spells CACKSGSRADTQYF. The CDR3 bases are TGTGCCTGTAAGAGCGGGAGTCGGGCAGATACGCAGTATTTT.

The chain carries TRBV29-1 and TRBJ2-7, with D possibly TRBD2 on 6 matching bases. The CDR3 has 14 amino acids. From germline, CDR1 is SQVTM and CDR2 ANQGSEA. The V end lost 6 bases, the J end lost 2 bases, and 17 bases lay between the germline ends. The CDR3 DNA reads TGCAGCGTGGTCTTAGCGGAGGGGCCCTACGAGCAGTACTTC. Translating gives CSVVLAEGPYEQYF.

This clone has just one count. V and J are TRBV13 and TRBJ2-5; 7 positions agree with TRBD1. Per the germline V gene, CDR1 is PRHDT and CDR2 is FYEKMQ (reference sequence). Trimming removed 5 bases from V and 2 bases from J; junction bases left unmatched: 5. CDR3 length: 14 amino acids. The CDR3 region has the DNA TGTGCCAGCAGCCTCGGGACAGTTCAAGAGACCCAGTACTTC. Amino acid sequence: CASSLGTVQETQYF.

This chain connects TRBV27 to TRBJ2-2; 10 bases fit TRBD2. CDR1 MNHEY and CDR2 SMNVEV come from the germline V gene (reference sequence). Trimming cost V 6 bases and J 3 bases; bases outside gene matches: 7. CDR3 length: 16 residues. The CDR3 here is CASSALAGTDTGELFF. For the CDR3, the DNA is TGTGCCAGCAGCGCACTAGCGGGAACAGACACCGGGGAGCTGTTTTTT.